This TCR beta chain stems from a study of cytomegalovirus exposure and HLA in healthy donors. CDR1 is MNHEY and CDR2 is SVGAGI in the germline V gene. Trimming cost V 4 bases and J 7 bases, with 19 bases left between them. The CDR3 extends over 15 amino acids. 13 Jbeta primers and 60 Vbeta primers were used for the PCR. The assay was immunoSEQ multiplex PCR, and TCRdb's table has in-frame clones only and misses some. The sample spans 150,000 to 200,000 clones; the ten largest clones claim approximately 0.82%. The sequencing input was PBMCs. The V gene is TRBV6-5, the J gene TRBJ1-2; no reliable D call. The receptor was derived from a woman between 18 and 29 years old in good health and CMV-seropositive. In DNA form, the CDR3 reads TGTGCCAGCAGTTCTACCTTGATTGCTGCCGGTGGCTACACCTTC. It translates to CASSSTLIAAGGYTF.